This entry lists 24 T cell receptor beta chains sequenced from one sample in a study of shared clonotypes between healthy human individuals. Data came from immunoSEQ multiplex PCR; TCRdb stores just in-frame clones and leaves some out. The table has more than 90,000 clones, approximately 61% seen once. Sequencing input: memory CD8+ T cells sorted from blood. Subset here: CD45RO+ cells pooled with CCR7-negative TemRA cells. These receptors were collected from a young man in good health.

The chain is built from TRBV6-4 and TRBJ2-3; weak D call: TRBD1 (5 bases). Germline assignment: CDR1 MRHNA and CDR2 SNTAGT. CDR3 length: 17 amino acids. The germline V and J ends were trimmed by 10 bases and 4 bases, with 27 bases remaining between them. The CDR3 DNA follows: TGTGCCATTCCGCCGGAGCGCTTGTTTTGGGGCGCAGATACGCAGTATTTT. Amino acid sequence: CAIPPERLFWGADTQYF.

This clone appeared a few times. This rearrangement joins TRBV7-8 to TRBJ2-1, with D perhaps assigned TRBD1 or TRBD2 (5 bases each). The CDR3 loop spans 15 amino acids. CDR1 and CDR2 (germline): SGHVS, FQNEAQ. Trimming cost V 6 bases and J 0 bases, with 12 bases left between them. CDR3 region: CASRPGPSSYNEQFF. As DNA, the CDR3 is TGTGCCAGCAGGCCGGGACCGAGCTCCTACAATGAGCAGTTCTTC.

This chain joins TRBV5-4 and TRBJ2-7, with 10 bases that match TRBD1. The CDR3 spans 13 residues. Germline CDR1 is SGHNT and CDR2 is YYREEE (reference sequence). Trimming at V came to 10 bases and at J to 5 bases, leaving 9 bases not matched to a gene. The DNA for the CDR3 is TGTGCCGGCAACCGGGACAGGGGCGACGAGCAGTACTTC. Its protein is CAGNRDRGDEQYF.

The V and J genes are TRBV19 and TRBJ2-2; D call uncertain. V was cut by 3 bases and J by 1 base, with 3 bases left in between. CDR3 length equals 13 residues. In germline, CDR1 is LNHDA, CDR2 SQIVND (reference sequence). CDR3 coding DNA: TGTGCCAGTAGTATCGGGAACACCGGGGAGCTGTTTTTT. As protein: CASSIGNTGELFF.

The table lists this clone with a count of one. The V and J genes are TRBV6-1 and TRBJ2-7; D uncertain. This CDR3 region has 10 residues. Germline-derived CDR1 and CDR2 are MNHNS and SASEGT. The V end lost 10 bases, the J end lost 0 bases, and 4 bases lay between the germline ends. The CDR3 loop reads CATNSYEQYF. CDR3 nucleotide sequence: TGTGCCACCAACTCCTACGAGCAGTACTTC.

Points on this clone: Different DNA sequences within this sample yield the same CDR3. The rearrangement uses TRBV28 and TRBJ2-7; D gene unclear. Germline V lookup: CDR1 MDHEN, CDR2 SYDVKM. The CDR3 consists of 11 residues. V lost 6 bases, J lost 3 bases, and 6 bases lay in between. CDR3 region: CASSLHYEQYF. The CDR3, as DNA: TGTGCCAGCAGCCTACACTACGAGCAGTACTTC.

The chain is built from TRBV15 and TRBJ2-6; D ambiguous. In germline, CDR1 is LNHNV, CDR2 YYDKDF (reference sequence). The V end lost 4 bases, the J end lost 0 bases, and 7 bases lay between the germline ends. The CDR3 length is 15 residues. The CDR3 coding sequence is TGTGCCACCAGCACCTCCGGCTCTGGGGCCAACGTCCTGACTTTC. Amino acids: CATSTSGSGANVLTF.

The chain recombines TRBV6-4 with TRBJ2-4; 9 bases fit TRBD1. Germline-derived CDR1 and CDR2 are MRHNA and SNTAGT. V dropped 6 bases and J dropped 5; count of bases not matched to a gene: 5. The CDR3 spans 14 residues. CDR3 in DNA: TGTGCCAGCAGCCGGACAGGGGAGGAAAACATTCAGTACTTC. Its protein is CASSRTGEENIQYF.

This clone was seen only a few times. The chain recombines TRBV7-9 with TRBJ2-3, with TRBD2 as a possible D gene (6 bases). This CDR3 has 12 amino acids. In germline, CDR1 is SEHNR, CDR2 FQNEAQ (reference sequence). The V end was cut by 1 base, the J end by 15 bases, with 14 bases between. CDR3 protein: CASSLDAEGSYF. The DNA of the CDR3 is TGTGCCAGCAGCTTAGATGCGGAGGGGTCTTATTTT.

J is TRBJ2-1 and V is TRBV7-9; 8 bases line up with TRBD2. After removal of 5 bases from V and 10 bases from J, the junction contained 13 bases not matched to a gene. CDR3 length equals 15 residues. Germline V gene lookup returns CDR1 SEHNR and CDR2 FQNEAQ (reference sequence). In DNA, the CDR3 is TGTGCCAGCAGCCCCCGGGGGGGAGGGCCAGGGGAGCAGTTCTTC. As protein: CASSPRGGGPGEQFF. The full variable domain, with the rest looked up from reference TRBV7-9 and TRBJ2-1, is DTGVSQNPRHKITKRGQNVTFRCDPISEHNRLYWYRQTLGQGPEFLTYFQNEAQLEKSRLLSDRFSAERPKGSFSTLEIQRTEQGDSAMYLCASSPRGGGPGEQFFGPGTRLTVL.

This clone was recorded a few times. This chain joins TRBV7-2 and TRBJ1-5; 8 nucleotides line up with TRBD1. V was pared by 1 base and J by 6 bases, with 2 bases of the junction left unmatched. This CDR3 is 14 amino acids long. Germline V lookup: CDR1 SGHTA, CDR2 FQGNSA. The CDR3 loop reads CASSLGTGTQPQHF. The CDR3 nucleotides read TGTGCCAGCAGCTTAGGGACAGGGACTCAGCCCCAGCATTTT.

V usage is TRBV14 and J usage is TRBJ2-7; TRBD1 might be the D (6 bases). Germline loops: CDR1 SGHDN, CDR2 FVKESK. V lost 0 bases, J lost 5 bases, and 20 bases lay in between. This CDR3 has 17 residues. Here the CDR3 reads CASSQDFVGQGLHEQYF. For the CDR3, the DNA is TGTGCCAGCAGCCAAGATTTTGTCGGTCAGGGGTTACACGAGCAGTACTTC. Full variable domain (remainder filled in from reference TRBV14 and TRBJ2-7): EAGVTQFPSHSVIEKGQTVTLRCDPISGHDNLYWYRRVMGKEIKFLLHFVKESKQDESGMPNNRFLAERTGGTYSTLKVQPAELEDSGVYFCASSQDFVGQGLHEQYFGPGTRLTVT.

The J gene is TRBJ2-2, the V gene TRBV4-2; TRBD2 matches 8 bases. The CDR3 loop spans 15 amino acids. V shed 5 bases and J 5 bases; nucleotides not matched to a gene: 7. The germline gives CDR1 LGHNA, CDR2 YNFKEQ. DNA of the CDR3: TGTGCCAGCAGCTTTGAACTAGCGGAAACCGGGGAGCTGTTTTTT. Translation: CASSFELAETGELFF.

The chain combines TRBV7-9 with TRBJ2-5; D call uncertain. Germline CDR1 SEHNR, CDR2 FQNEAQ (reference sequence). Trimming cost V 2 bases and J 1 base, with 8 bases left between them. CDR3 size: 14 residues. The CDR3 sequence is CASSLSAVQETQYF. CDR3 nucleotides: TGTGCCAGCAGCTTATCCGCGGTCCAAGAGACCCAGTACTTC.

CDR3 DNA sequence: TGTGCCAGCAGTTGGACTAGCGGGAGGCGGGGAACCCAGTACTTC. Translating it yields CASSWTSGRRGTQYF. The chain uses TRBV27 and TRBJ2-5, with 14 bases fitting TRBD2. Trimming took 4 bases from V and 8 from J; bases not matched to a gene: 6. Germline V lookup: CDR1 MNHEY, CDR2 SMNVEV (reference sequence). There are 15 residues in the CDR3.

The rearrangement joins TRBV7-2 to TRBJ2-7; D perhaps matches TRBD1 (6 bases). CDR1 and CDR2 (germline): SGHTA, FQGNSA. This CDR3 has 14 amino acids. Deletions cut 3 bases from V and 1 base from J, with 10 bases between. The CDR3: CASSLQRGSYEQYF. The CDR3 region has the DNA TGTGCCAGCAGCTTGCAAAGGGGGTCCTACGAGCAGTACTTC.

The CDR3 nucleotides are TGTGCCAGCAGCCAAGATCAGGAGGGAGGTTCCTACAATGAGCAGTTCTTC. Its translation: CASSQDQEGGSYNEQFF. The chain has TRBV5-5 and TRBJ2-1; TRBD2 is a possible D gene (6 bases). V was clipped by 4 bases and J by 1 base, with 18 bases between them. CDR3 length: 17 residues. Germline V gene data show CDR1 as SGHKS and CDR2 as YYEKEE (reference sequence).

This clone was seen more than once but under ten times. The genes are TRBV4-1 and TRBJ2-1; 13 bases are a match to TRBD2. V lost 5 bases and J lost 5; bases outside the gene matches: 6. The CDR3 consists of 16 residues. Germline-derived CDR1 and CDR2 are MGHRA and YSYEKL. Here the CDR3 reads CASSLLAGGMHNEQFF. The CDR3 nucleotides are TGCGCCAGCAGCTTACTAGCGGGAGGGATGCACAATGAGCAGTTCTTC.

The J gene is TRBJ2-1, the V gene TRBV2; D gene ambiguous. CDR3 size: 13 residues. V was cut by 6 bases and J by 5 bases, with 11 bases left in between. CDR1 is SNHLY and CDR2 is FYNNEI in the germline V gene. CDR3 nucleotides: TGTGCCAGCAGGGGCCAGGCGGACAATGAGCAGTTCTTC. Translating gives CASRGQADNEQFF.

The V and J genes are TRBV28 and TRBJ2-2; D gene unclear. The CDR3 is 13 amino acids. CDR1 is MDHEN, CDR2 SYDVKM, per germline. Trimming pared 6 bases from V and 1 base from J, leaving 6 bases between. This chain's CDR3 is CASRYRNTGELFF. CDR3 nucleotide sequence: TGTGCCAGCAGGTACAGGAACACCGGGGAGCTGTTTTTT.

V and J are TRBV4-3 and TRBJ1-1; no clear D. This CDR3 contains 14 residues. V lost 4 bases, J lost 4 bases, and 13 bases lay in between. Germline values: CDR1 LGHNA, CDR2 YSLEER. The CDR3 reads CASSLWTGSTEAFF. The CDR3 region has the DNA TGCGCCAGCAGCCTTTGGACCGGGAGCACTGAAGCTTTCTTT.

A note on this clone: A much more abundant neighbour one base away suggests this may be a read error. The chain has TRBV7-7 and TRBJ1-5; no firm D call. This CDR3 comprises 12 residues. Germline CDR1 reads SSHAT; CDR2 reads FNYEAQ (reference sequence). V was clipped by 1 base and J by 9 bases, with 7 bases between them. CDR3 loop: CASSLGTRPQHF. In nucleotides, the CDR3 is TGTGCCAGCAGCTTAGGTACTCGGCCCCAGCATTTT.

The V and J genes are TRBV18 and TRBJ2-7; 7 bases map to TRBD2. The V gene end was trimmed by 0 bases and the J gene end by 1 base; junction bases not matched to a gene: 9. There are 17 residues in the CDR3. Looked up from germline, CDR1 is KGHSH and CDR2 is LQKENI. CDR3 bases: TGTGCCAGCTCACCACCGGAGGAACTAGCGAATTCCTACGAGCAGTACTTC. Its translation is CASSPPEELANSYEQYF.

This rearrangement joins TRBV7-2 to TRBJ1-2, with D possibly TRBD1 on 5 matching bases. Per germline, CDR1 SGHTA and CDR2 FQGNSA. The CDR3 is 14 amino acids. Between the trimmed V and J ends, which lost 5 bases and 8 bases, there was a span of 18 bases. The CDR3 loop reads CASSTPGTWWGYTF. In DNA, the CDR3 is TGTGCCAGCAGCACGCCCGGGACCTGGTGGGGCTACACCTTC.